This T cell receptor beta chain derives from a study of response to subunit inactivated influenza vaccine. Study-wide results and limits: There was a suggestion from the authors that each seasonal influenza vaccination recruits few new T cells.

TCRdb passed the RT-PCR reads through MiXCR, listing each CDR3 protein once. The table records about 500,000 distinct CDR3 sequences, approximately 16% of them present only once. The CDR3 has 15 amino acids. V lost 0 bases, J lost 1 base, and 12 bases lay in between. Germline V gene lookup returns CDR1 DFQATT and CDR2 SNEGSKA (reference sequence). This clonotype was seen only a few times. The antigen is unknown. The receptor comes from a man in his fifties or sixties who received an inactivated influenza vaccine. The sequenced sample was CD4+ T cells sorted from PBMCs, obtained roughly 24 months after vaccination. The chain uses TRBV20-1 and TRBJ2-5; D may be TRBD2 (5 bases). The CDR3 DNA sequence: TGCAGTGCTAGAGATTTGGCGGGTGCCCAAGAGACCCAGTACTTC. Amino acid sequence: CSARDLAGAQETQYF.